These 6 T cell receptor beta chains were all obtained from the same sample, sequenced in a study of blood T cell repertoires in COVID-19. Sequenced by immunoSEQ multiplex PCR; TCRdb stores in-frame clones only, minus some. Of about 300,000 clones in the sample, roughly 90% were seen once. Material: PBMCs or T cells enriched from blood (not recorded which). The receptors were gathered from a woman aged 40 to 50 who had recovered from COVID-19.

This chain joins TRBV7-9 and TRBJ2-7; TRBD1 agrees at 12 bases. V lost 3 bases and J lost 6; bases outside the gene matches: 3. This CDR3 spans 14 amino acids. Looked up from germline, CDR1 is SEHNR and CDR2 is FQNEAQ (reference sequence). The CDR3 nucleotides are TGTGCCAGCAGCTTCCGGGACAGGGGGCCCGAGCAGTACTTC. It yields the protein CASSFRDRGPEQYF.

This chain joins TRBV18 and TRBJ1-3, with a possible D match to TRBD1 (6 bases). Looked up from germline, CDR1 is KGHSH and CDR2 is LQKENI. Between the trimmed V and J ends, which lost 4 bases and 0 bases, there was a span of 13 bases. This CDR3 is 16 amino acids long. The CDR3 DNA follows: TGTGCCAGCTCACACGAACAGGGCCTCTCTGGAAACACCATATATTTT. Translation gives CASSHEQGLSGNTIYF. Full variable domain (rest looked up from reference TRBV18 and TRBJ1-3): NAGVMQNPRHLVRRRGQEARLRCSPMKGHSHVYWYRQLPEEGLKFMVYLQKENIIDESGMPKERFSAEFPKEGPSILRIQQVVRGDSAAYFCASSHEQGLSGNTIYFGEGSWLTVV.

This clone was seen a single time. The CDR3: CASSPRRVEDTEAFF. CDR3 coding DNA: TGTGCCAGCTCCCCTCGGCGGGTCGAAGACACTGAAGCTTTCTTT. This chain uses TRBV18 with TRBJ1-1, with D unresolved. Germline V lookup: CDR1 KGHSH, CDR2 LQKENI. The CDR3 is 15 amino acids. Trimming shortened V by 6 bases and J by 3 bases, and 17 bases separated the two germline ends.

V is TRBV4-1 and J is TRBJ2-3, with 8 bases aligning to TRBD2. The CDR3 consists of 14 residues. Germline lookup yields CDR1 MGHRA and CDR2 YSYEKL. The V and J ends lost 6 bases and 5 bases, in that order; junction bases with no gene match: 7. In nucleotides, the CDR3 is TGCGCCAGCAGTTCGGGGGGGGCCCAAGATACGCAGTATTTT. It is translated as CASSSGGAQDTQYF.

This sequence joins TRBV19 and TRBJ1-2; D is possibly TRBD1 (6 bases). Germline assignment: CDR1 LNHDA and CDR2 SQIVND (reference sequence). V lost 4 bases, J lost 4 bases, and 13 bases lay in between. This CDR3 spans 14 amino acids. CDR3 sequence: CASSNQGLSYGYTF. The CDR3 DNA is TGTGCCAGTAGTAACCAGGGGCTGAGCTATGGCTACACCTTC. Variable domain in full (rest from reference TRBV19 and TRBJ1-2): DGGITQSPKYLFRKEGQNVTLSCEQNLNHDAMYWYRQDPGQGLRLIYYSQIVNDFQKGDIAEGYSVSREKKESFPLTVTSAQKNPTAFYLCASSNQGLSYGYTFGSGTRLTVV.

The CDR3 DNA is TGTGCCAGTAGTTTCCGACAGGGGGTTTACGAGCAGTACTTC. It codes for CASSFRQGVYEQYF. The chain links TRBV19 to TRBJ2-7; 9 bases map to TRBD1. Germline V lookup: CDR1 LNHDA, CDR2 SQIVND (reference sequence). The CDR3 runs 14 residues. V lost 5 bases and J lost 4; bases outside the gene matches: 6.